Sequencing of this TCR beta chain was carried out in a study of T-cell memory formation after mild COVID-19. Study information: For the most part, TCR clusters were specific to one donor. Study-level results: Clones contracting day 15 to 85 were balanced CD4/CD8; later expanders leaned CD4+. Memory cells collected pre-infection included some clones that later responded, suggesting cross-reactive memory joined. Among contracting clones, CD4+ were mainly CM/EM and CD8+ enriched in EMRA.

With regard to this clonotype: The antigen is undetermined.

TCRdb used MiXCR to reprocess the 5' RACE reads, holding one entry per CDR3 protein. The data hold roughly 150,000 distinct CDR3 sequences, with 11% to 15% observed a single time. Germline-derived CDR1 and CDR2 are SGHRS and YFSETQ. The CDR3 runs to 14 residues. The V end lost 3 bases, the J end lost 0 bases, and 8 bases lay between the germline ends. This receptor was taken from an adult woman who had mild COVID-19 (a few samples of this study predate the infection). Cell type and time point are not known. This sequence joins TRBV5-1 and TRBJ2-3; possible D gene TRBD1, 6 bases. The material sequenced was PBMCs or a T cell subset sorted from them (not recorded which). The CDR3 DNA follows: TGCGCCAGCAGCTATGGACAGAGCACAGATACGCAGTATTTT. Protein product: CASSYGQSTDTQYF.